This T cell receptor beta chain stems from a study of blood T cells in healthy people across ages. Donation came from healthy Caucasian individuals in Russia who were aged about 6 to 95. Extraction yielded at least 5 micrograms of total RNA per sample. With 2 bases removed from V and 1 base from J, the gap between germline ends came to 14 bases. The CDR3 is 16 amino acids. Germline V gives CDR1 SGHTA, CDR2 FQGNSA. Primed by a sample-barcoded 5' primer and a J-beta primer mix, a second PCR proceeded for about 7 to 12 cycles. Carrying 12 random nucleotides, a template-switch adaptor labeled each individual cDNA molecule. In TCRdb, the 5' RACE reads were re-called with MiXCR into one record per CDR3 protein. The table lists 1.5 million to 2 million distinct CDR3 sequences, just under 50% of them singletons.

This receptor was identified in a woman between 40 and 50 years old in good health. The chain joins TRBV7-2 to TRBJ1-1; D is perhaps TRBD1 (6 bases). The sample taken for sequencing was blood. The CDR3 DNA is TGTGCCAGCAGCTTAAAAAAGACAGGCAAGAACACTGAAGCTTTCTTT. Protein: CASSLKKTGKNTEAFF.